This T cell receptor beta chain was captured by sequencing in a study of shared clonotypes between healthy human individuals (dated by TCRdb to about 2020). Broadly, across the study: Three men and a couple of women, aged 18 to 49 years, made up the cohort. Blood TCR repertoires of a handful of healthy adults were deeply sequenced to estimate repertoire size and the extent of clonotype sharing between individuals. To increase sequencing depth and limit assay-specific biases, TCR repertoire library preparation and sequencing were carried out by different laboratories using diverse techniques. Per donor, leukapheresis produced somewhere between about 0.8 and 9 billion PBMCs. General study outcomes and caveats: Based on pairwise subsampling, the degree of clonotype sharing among donors was expected to be affected by sequencing depth. Because the study included only a small number of donors, the genetic and exposure-history diversity represented was limited. Sampling was restricted to blood, and TCR repertoires in tissues likely differ from the TCR repertoires found in blood.

Based on the germline V gene, the CDR1 and CDR2 sequences are SGHRS and YFSETQ. Taken from cysteine to phenylalanine, the CDR3 has 14 residues. Just the 42-base CDR3 DNA is kept, in frame starting at base 1. The germline ends are 9 bases apart after V is trimmed by 4 bases and J by 4 bases. The donors were healthy, HIV-negative adults with no recently reported acute infections or vaccinations. Only Caucasian adults living in Nashville, Tennessee, USA were represented among the donors. For unsorted samples, some 90 million PBMCs were counted and genomic DNA was extracted with the QIAamp DNA Blood Mini kit. After blood collection by leukapheresis, PBMCs were isolated using Ficoll-Histopaque density gradient centrifugation and then cryopreserved in the vapor phase of liquid nitrogen. Using the deep immunoSEQ assay, multiplex PCR amplified TCR CDR3 regions from genomic DNA. Extracted genomic DNA from each cell subset was distributed evenly across all wells of several immunoSEQ 96-well plates, and each plate was treated as a replicate. For unsorted PBMC, roughly 0.3 ug genomic DNA, equal to 32,000 or so T cell genomes, was loaded into each replicate PCR. Genomic DNA from unsorted PBMC was sequenced over ten immunoSEQ deep assay plates. Purified libraries were quantified with a Qubit 3.0 fluorometer, sized on a Bioanalyzer 2100, and re-quantified with the KAPA Library Quantification kit. A separate single-read 150-cycle Illumina NextSeq 550 flow cell was used to sequence each immunoSEQ 96-well plate. On the authors' methods: Because the immunoSEQ output held only junctional sequences and lacked quality scores, the filtering could not match the filtering applied to full-length reads. To assign V/J genes and CDR3, sequences were annotated against IMGT germline references using PyIR, a Python wrapper for IgBLAST v1.9. Reads were removed for weak V/J assignments (E-value above 1e-6), missing CDR3, stop codons, out-of-frame junctions, or ambiguous translated residues. V3J clonotypes were defined as sequences sharing an identical inferred V gene, J gene, and CDR3 amino acid sequence. The percentage overlap between two repertoires was calculated by dividing the number of shared unique clonotypes by the size of the smaller repertoire. RTK rarefaction, the Chao1 estimator, and Recon v2.1 estimates of unobserved clonotypes were used to assess repertoire richness. The table was pulled from immuneACCESS by TCRdb, which kept in-frame rearrangements only. Such tables lose some clones; where checked, under half of the loss comes from unresolved V genes, and the rest has no known cause. The V and J calls and clone size come from that table; D and trimming were worked out from the DNA. Across this sample there are about half a million clones, with approximately 78% seen only once. The ten largest account for approximately 12% of the sample.

There are a few counts of this clone. Its antigen is still unknown. No per-base quality is available; no much larger clone lies one base away. The chain employs TRBV5-1 and TRBJ2-6; the D gene is perhaps TRBD2, on 5 matching bases. The receptor comes from a woman in her 40s in good health. Some clones in this sample may be carry-over from other donors' samples. The specimen sequenced was PBMCs. The base sequence is TGCGCCAGCAGCCTAGCTACCGGGGCCAACGTCCTGACTTTC. The translation is CASSLATGANVLTF.